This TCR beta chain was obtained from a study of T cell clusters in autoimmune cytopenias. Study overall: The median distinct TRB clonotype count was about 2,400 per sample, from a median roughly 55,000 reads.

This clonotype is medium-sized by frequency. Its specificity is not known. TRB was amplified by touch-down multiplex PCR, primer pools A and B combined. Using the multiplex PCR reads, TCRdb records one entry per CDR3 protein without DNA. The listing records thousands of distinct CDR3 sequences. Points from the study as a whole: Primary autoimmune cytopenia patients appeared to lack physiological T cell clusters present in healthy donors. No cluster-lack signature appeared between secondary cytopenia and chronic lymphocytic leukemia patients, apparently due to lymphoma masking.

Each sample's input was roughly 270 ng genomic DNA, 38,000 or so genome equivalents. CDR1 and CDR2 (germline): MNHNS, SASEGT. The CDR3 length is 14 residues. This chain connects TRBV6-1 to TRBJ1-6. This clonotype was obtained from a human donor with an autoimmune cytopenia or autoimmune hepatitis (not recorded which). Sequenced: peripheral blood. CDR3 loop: CATPPTAYNSPLHF.